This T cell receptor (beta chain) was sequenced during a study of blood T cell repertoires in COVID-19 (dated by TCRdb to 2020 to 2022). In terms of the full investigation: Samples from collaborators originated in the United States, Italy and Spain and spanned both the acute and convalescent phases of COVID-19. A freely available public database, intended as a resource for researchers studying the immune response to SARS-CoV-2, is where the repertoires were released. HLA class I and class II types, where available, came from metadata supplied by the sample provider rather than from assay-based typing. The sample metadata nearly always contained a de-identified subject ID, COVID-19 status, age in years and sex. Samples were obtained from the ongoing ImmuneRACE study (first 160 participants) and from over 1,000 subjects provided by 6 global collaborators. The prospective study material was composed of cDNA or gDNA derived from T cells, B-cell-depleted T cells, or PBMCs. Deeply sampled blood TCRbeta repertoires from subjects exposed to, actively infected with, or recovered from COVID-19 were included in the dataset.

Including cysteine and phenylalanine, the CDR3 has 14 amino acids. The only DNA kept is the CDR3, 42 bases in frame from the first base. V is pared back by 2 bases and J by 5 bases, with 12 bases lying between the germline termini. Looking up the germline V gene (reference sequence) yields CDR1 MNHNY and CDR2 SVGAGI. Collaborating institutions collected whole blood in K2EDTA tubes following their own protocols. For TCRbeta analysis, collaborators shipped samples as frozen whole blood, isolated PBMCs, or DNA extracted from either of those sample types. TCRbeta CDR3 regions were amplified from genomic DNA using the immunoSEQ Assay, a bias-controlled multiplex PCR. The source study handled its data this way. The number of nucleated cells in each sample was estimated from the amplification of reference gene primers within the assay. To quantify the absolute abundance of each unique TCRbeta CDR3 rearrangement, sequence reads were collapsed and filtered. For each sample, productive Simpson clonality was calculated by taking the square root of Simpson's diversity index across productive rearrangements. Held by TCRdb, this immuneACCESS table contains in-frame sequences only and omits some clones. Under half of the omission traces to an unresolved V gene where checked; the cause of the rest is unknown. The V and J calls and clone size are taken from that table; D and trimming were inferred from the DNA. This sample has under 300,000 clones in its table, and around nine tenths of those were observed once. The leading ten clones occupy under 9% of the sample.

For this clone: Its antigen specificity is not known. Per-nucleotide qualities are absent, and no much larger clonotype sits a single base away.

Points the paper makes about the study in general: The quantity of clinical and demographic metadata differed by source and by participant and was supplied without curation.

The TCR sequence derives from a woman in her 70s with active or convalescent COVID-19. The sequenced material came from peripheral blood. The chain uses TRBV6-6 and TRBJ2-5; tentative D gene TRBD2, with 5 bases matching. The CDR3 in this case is CASSYPGGAETQYF. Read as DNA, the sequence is TGTGCCAGCAGTTACCCCGGAGGCGCCGAGACCCAGTACTTC.